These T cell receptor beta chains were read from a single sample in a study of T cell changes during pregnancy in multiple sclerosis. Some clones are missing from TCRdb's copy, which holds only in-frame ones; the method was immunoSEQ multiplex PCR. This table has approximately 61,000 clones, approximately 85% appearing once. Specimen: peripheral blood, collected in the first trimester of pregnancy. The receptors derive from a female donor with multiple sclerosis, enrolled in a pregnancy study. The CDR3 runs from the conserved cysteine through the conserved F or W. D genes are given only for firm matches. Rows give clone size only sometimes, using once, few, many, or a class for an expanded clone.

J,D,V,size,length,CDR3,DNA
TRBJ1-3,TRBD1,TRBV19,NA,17,CASSRAGQDASGNTIYF,TGTGCCAGTAGTAGGGCGGGACAGGACGCCTCTGGAAACACCATATATTTT
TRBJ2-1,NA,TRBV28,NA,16,CASSFPPIGSYNEQFF,TGTGCCAGCAGTTTTCCCCCTATCGGGAGCTACAATGAGCAGTTCTTC
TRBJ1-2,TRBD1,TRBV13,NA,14,CASSSLQGEYGYTF,TGTGCCAGCAGCTCTTTACAGGGGGAGTATGGCTACACCTTC
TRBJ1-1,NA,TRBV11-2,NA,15,CASSSRVGMNTEAFF,TGTGCCAGCAGCTCCAGGGTAGGGATGAACACTGAAGCTTTCTTT
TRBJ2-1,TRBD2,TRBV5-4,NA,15,CASSFGASGNNEQFF,TGTGCCAGCAGCTTTGGGGCTAGCGGCAACAATGAGCAGTTCTTC
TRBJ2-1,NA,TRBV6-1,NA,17,CASSEAPGTLSYNEQFF,TGTGCCAGCAGTGAAGCCCCGGGTACCCTCTCCTACAATGAGCAGTTCTTC
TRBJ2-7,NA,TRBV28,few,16,CASSDSKKKPSYEQYF,TGTGCCAGCAGTGACAGCAAGAAAAAACCCTCCTACGAGCAGTACTTC
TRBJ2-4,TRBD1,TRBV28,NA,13,CASRGQGQGIQYF,TGTGCCAGCAGGGGACAGGGCCAAGGCATTCAGTACTTC
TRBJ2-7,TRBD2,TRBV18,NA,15,CASSPASGSSYEQYF,TGTGCCAGCTCACCAGCTAGCGGGAGCTCCTACGAGCAGTACTTC
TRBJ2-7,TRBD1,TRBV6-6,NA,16,CASNKRPGQGALEQYF,TGTGCCAGCAATAAACGTCCGGGACAGGGGGCGCTCGAGCAGTACTTC
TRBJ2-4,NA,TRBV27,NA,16,CASSLYPGRTLNIQYF,TGTGCCAGCAGTTTATACCCAGGGAGGACCCTGAACATTCAGTACTTC
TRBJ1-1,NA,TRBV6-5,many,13,CASSEQVNTEAFF,TGTGCCAGCAGTGAACAGGTCAACACTGAAGCTTTCTTT
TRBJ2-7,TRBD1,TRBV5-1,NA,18,CASSLGSRRQGVSYEQYF,TGCGCCAGCAGCTTGGGGTCTCGAAGACAGGGGGTTTCCTACGAGCAGTACTTC
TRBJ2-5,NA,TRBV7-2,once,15,CASSFTGTSQETQYF,TGTGCCAGCAGCTTCACCGGGACAAGCCAAGAGACCCAGTACTTC
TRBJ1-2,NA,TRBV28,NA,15,CASSVLRSEVYGYTF,TGTGCCAGCAGTGTCCTCCGCAGTGAGGTCTATGGCTACACCTTC
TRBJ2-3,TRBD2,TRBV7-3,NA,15,CASSRGGAGTDTQYF,TGTGCCAGCAGCCGGGGGGGAGCGGGCACAGATACGCAGTATTTT
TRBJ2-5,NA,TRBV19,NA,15,CASSIGPRQSSAQYF,TGTGCCAGTAGTATAGGGCCTCGACAGAGCAGCGCCCAGTACTTC
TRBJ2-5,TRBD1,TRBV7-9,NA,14,CASSSNRGRETQYF,TGTGCCAGCAGCTCCAACAGGGGGCGAGAGACCCAGTACTTC
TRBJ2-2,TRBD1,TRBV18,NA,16,CASSPPGQGATGELFF,TGTGCCAGCTCACCACCGGGACAGGGGGCTACCGGGGAGCTGTTTTTT
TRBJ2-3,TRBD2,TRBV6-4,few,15,CASSVTGTSVDTQYF,TGTGCCAGCAGTGTGACCGGGACTAGCGTAGATACGCAGTATTTT
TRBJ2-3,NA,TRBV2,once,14,CASSGITSTDTQYF,TGTGCCAGCAGCGGGATAACTAGCACAGATACGCAGTATTTT
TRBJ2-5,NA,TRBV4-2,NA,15,CASSQGSGEVETQYF,TGTGCCAGCAGCCAAGGATCGGGAGAAGTGGAGACCCAGTACTTC
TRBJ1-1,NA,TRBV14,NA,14,CASSQARRNTEAFF,TGTGCCAGCAGCCAAGCCCGGAGGAACACTGAAGCTTTCTTT
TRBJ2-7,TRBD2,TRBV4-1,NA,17,CASSLLLAGDFPYEQYF,TGCGCCAGCAGCCTCCTATTAGCGGGAGATTTTCCCTACGAGCAGTACTTC
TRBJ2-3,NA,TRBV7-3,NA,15,CASSPLGVPPDTQYF,TGTGCCAGCAGCCCCTTAGGGGTCCCCCCAGATACGCAGTATTTT
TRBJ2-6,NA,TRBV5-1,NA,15,CASSTVNSGANVLTF,TGCGCCAGCAGCACGGTAAACTCTGGGGCCAACGTCCTGACTTTC
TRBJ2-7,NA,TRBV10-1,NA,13,CASSVGQSYEQYF,TGCGCCAGCAGTGTAGGACAGTCCTACGAGCAGTACTTC
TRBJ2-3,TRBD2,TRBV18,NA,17,CASSPELAGVTTDTQYF,TGTGCCAGCTCACCGGAGCTAGCGGGAGTAACCACAGATACGCAGTATTTT
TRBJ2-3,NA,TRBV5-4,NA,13,CASSWDFTDTQYF,TGTGCCAGCAGCTGGGACTTCACAGATACGCAGTATTTT
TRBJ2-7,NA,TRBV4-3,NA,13,CASSQELYYEQYF,TGCGCCAGCAGCCAAGAACTCTACTACGAGCAGTACTTC
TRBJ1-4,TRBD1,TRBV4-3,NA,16,CASSQGDRAGGEKLFF,TGCGCCAGCAGCCAGGGGGACAGGGCCGGGGGTGAAAAACTGTTTTTT
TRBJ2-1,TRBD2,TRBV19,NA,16,CASSVMTSGSGNEQFF,TGTGCCAGTAGCGTCATGACTAGCGGGAGCGGCAATGAGCAGTTCTTC
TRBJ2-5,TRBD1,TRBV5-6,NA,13,CASKGQYQETQYF,TGTGCCAGCAAGGGACAGTACCAAGAGACCCAGTACTTC
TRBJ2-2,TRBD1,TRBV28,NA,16,CASSLVTGGPSGELFF,TGTGCCAGCAGTTTAGTAACAGGGGGTCCTTCCGGGGAGCTGTTTTTT
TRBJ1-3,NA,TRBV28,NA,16,CASSLTQAPQGNTIYF,TGTGCCAGCAGTTTAACCCAAGCCCCTCAAGGAAACACCATATATTTT
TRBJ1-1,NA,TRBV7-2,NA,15,CASSLVGGLNTEAFF,TGTGCCAGCAGCTTAGTAGGGGGTTTGAACACTGAAGCTTTCTTT
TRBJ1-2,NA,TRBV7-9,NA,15,CASSLASRGAGGYTF,TGTGCCAGCAGCTTAGCGAGTCGGGGAGCGGGCGGCTACACCTTC
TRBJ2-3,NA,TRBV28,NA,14,CASSYTTSGDTQYF,TGTGCCAGCAGTTACACTACGAGCGGGGATACGCAGTATTTT
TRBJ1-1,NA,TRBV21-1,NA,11,CASSTLTEAFF,TGTGCCAGCAGCACCCTAACTGAAGCTTTCTTT
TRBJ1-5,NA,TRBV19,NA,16,CASSTQGKYSNQPQHF,TGTGCCAGTAGTACACAGGGTAAATATAGCAATCAGCCCCAGCATTTT
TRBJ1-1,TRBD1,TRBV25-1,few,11,CASSRQGEAFF,TGTGCCAGCAGTAGACAGGGTGAAGCTTTCTTT
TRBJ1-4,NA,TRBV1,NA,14,CTSSPRQGDEKLFF,TGCACCAGCAGCCCCAGACAGGGAGATGAAAAACTGTTTTTT
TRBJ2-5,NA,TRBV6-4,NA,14,CASSDSRVLETQYF,TGTGCCAGCAGTGACTCGAGGGTTTTGGAGACCCAGTACTTC
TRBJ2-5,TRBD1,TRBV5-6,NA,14,CASSRRQGLETQYF,TGTGCCAGCAGCAGAAGACAGGGGCTAGAGACCCAGTACTTC
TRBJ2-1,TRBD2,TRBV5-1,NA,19,CASSPRTLSGSISYNEQFF,TGCGCCAGCAGCCCCAGAACCCTTAGCGGGAGTATCTCCTACAATGAGCAGTTCTTC
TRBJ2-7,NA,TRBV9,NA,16,CASSVGGRPAAYEQYF,TGTGCCAGCAGCGTAGGGGGCAGGCCAGCCGCCTACGAGCAGTACTTC
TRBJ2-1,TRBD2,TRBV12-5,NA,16,CASGLDSGASYNEQFF,TGTGCTAGTGGTTTGGATAGCGGGGCCTCCTACAATGAGCAGTTCTTC
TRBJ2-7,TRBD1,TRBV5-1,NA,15,CASSLEAGQAREQYF,TGCGCCAGCAGCTTGGAAGCCGGACAGGCGCGCGAGCAGTACTTC
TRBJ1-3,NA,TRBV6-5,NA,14,CASSTDTSGNTIYF,TGTGCCAGCAGCACGGACACCTCTGGAAACACCATATATTTT
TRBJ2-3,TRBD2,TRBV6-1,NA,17,CASSETWTSGRPDTQYF,TGTGCCAGCAGTGAAACCTGGACTAGCGGGAGGCCAGATACGCAGTATTTT
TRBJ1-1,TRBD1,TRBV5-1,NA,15,CASSLVGDRAGEAFF,TGCGCCAGCAGCTTGGTTGGGGACAGGGCGGGGGAAGCTTTCTTT
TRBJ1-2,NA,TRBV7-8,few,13,CASSPRPGYGYTF,TGTGCCAGCAGCCCGAGGCCAGGGTATGGCTACACCTTC